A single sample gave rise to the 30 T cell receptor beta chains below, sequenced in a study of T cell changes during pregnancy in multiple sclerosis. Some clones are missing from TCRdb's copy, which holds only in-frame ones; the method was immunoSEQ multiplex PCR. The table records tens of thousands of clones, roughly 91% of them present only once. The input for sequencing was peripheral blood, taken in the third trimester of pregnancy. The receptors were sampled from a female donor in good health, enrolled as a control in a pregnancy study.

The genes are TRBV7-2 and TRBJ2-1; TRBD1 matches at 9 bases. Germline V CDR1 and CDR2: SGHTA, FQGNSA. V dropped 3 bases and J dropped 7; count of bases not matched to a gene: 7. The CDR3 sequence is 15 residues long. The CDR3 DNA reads TGTGCCAGCAGCTTGCAGACAGGGGGGCAAAATGAGCAGTTCTTC. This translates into CASSLQTGGQNEQFF.

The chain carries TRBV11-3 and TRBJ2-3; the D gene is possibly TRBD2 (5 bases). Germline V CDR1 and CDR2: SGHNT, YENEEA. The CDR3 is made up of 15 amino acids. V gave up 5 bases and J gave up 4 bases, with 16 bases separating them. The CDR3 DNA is TGTGCCAGCAGCGAGGGTGGAATGGCGGCAGATACGCAGTATTTT. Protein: CASSEGGMAADTQYF. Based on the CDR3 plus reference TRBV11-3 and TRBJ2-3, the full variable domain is EAGVVQSPRYKIIEKKQPVAFWCNPISGHNTLYWYLQNLGQGPELLIRYENEEAVDDSQLPKDRFSAERLKGVDSTLKIQPAELGDSAVYLCASSEGGMAADTQYFGPGTRLTVL.

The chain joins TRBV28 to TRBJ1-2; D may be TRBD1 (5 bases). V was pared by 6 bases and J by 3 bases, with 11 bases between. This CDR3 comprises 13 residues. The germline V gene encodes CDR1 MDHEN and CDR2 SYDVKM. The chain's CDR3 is CASRPGGYYGYTF. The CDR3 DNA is TGTGCCAGCAGACCGGGGGGTTACTATGGCTACACCTTC.

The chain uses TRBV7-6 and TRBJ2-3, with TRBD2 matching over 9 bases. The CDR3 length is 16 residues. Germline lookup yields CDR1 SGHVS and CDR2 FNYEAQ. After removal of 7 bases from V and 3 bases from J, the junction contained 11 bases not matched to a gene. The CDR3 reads CASTPRAGGGTDTQYF. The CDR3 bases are TGTGCCAGCACTCCCCGGGCGGGAGGGGGTACAGATACGCAGTATTTT.

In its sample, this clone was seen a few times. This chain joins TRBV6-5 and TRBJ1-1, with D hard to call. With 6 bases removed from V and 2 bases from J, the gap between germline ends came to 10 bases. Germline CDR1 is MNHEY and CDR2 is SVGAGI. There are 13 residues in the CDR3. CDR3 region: CASRQDINTEAFF. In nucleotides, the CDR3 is TGTGCCAGCAGACAAGACATTAACACTGAAGCTTTCTTT.

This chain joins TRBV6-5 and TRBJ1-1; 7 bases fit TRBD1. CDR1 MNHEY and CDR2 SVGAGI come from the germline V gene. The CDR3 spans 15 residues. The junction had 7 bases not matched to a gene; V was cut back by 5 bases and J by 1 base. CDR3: CASSQDRAQNTEAFF. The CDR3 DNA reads TGTGCCAGCAGTCAAGACAGGGCGCAGAACACTGAAGCTTTCTTT.

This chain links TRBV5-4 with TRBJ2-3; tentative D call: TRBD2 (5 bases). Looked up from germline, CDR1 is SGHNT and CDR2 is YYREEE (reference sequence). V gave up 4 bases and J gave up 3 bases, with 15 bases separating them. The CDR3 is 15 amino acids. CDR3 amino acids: CASSREPRWTDTQYF. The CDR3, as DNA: TGTGCCAGCAGCCGGGAACCAAGATGGACAGATACGCAGTATTTT.

CDR3 in amino acids: CASRSTGVYEQYF. The CDR3 nucleotides read TGCGCCAGCCGATCTACAGGGGTTTACGAGCAGTACTTC. V and J are TRBV5-1 and TRBJ2-7, with 7 bases aligning to TRBD1. With V trimmed by 7 bases and J by 4 bases, 8 bases remained unmatched. Looked up from germline, CDR1 is SGHRS and CDR2 is YFSETQ. This CDR3 region has 13 residues.

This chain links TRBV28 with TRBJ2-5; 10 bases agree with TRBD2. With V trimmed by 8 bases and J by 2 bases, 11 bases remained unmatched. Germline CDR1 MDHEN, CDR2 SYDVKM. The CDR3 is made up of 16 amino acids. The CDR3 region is CASYGGSGRVQETQYF. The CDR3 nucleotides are TGTGCCAGCTATGGGGGGAGCGGGAGGGTACAAGAGACCCAGTACTTC.

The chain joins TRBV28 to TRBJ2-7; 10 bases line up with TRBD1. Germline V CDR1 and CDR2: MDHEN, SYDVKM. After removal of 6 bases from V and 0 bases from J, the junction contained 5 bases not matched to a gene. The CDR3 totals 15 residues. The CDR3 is CASRGDRGSSYEQYF. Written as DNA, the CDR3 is TGTGCCAGCAGGGGGGACAGGGGATCCTCCTACGAGCAGTACTTC.

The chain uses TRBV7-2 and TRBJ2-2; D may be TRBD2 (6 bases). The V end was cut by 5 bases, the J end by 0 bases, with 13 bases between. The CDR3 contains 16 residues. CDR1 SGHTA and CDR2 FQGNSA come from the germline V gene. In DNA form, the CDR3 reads TGTGCCAGCAGCCCCCGCCGGGACTCGAACACCGGGGAGCTGTTTTTT. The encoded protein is CASSPRRDSNTGELFF.

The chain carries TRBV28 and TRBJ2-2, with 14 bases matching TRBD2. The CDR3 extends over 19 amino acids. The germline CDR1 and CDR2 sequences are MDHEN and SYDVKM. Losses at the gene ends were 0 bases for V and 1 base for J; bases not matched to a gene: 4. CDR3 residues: CASSLWGGLAGVNTGELFF. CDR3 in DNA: TGTGCCAGCAGTTTATGGGGGGGACTAGCGGGAGTGAACACCGGGGAGCTGTTTTTT.

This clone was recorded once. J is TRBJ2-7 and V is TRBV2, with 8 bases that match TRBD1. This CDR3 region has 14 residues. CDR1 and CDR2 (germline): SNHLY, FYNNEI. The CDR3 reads CAAKGRTGSYEQYF. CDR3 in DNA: TGTGCAGCTAAAGGTAGGACAGGGTCCTACGAGCAGTACTTC.

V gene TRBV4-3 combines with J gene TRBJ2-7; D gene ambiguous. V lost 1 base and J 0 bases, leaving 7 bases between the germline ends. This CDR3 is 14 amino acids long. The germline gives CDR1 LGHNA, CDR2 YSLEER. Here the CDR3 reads CASSQGAFSYEQYF. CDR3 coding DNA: TGCGCCAGCAGCCAAGGGGCTTTCTCCTACGAGCAGTACTTC.

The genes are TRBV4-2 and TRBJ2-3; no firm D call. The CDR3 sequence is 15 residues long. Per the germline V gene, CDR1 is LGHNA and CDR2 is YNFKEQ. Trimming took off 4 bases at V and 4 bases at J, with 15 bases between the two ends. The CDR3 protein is CASSLQLGRADTQYF. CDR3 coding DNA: TGTGCCAGCAGCCTCCAACTGGGCCGAGCAGATACGCAGTATTTT.

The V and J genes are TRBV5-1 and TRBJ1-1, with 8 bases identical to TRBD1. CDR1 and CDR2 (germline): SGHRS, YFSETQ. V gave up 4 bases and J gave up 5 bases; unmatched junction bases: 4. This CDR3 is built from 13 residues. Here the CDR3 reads CASSQGAWTEAFF. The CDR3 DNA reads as TGCGCCAGCAGCCAGGGGGCCTGGACTGAAGCTTTCTTT. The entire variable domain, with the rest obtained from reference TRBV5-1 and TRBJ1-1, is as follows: KAGVTQTPRYLIKTRGQQVTLSCSPISGHRSVSWYQQTPGQGLQFLFEYFSETQRNKGNFPGRFSGRQFSNSRSEMNVSTLELGDSALYLCASSQGAWTEAFFGQGTRLTVV.

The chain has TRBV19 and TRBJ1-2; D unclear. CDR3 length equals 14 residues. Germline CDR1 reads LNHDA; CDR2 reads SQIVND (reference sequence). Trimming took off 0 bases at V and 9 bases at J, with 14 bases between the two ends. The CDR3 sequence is CASSIDHTRVSYTF. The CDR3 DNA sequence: TGTGCCAGTAGTATAGATCACACACGGGTTAGCTACACCTTC.

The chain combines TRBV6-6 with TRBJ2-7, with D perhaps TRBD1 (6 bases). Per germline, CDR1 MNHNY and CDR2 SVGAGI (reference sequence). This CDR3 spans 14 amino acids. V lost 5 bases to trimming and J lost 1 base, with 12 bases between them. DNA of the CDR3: TGTGCCAGCAGTAATACAGGGAAGTCCTACGAGCAGTACTTC. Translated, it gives CASSNTGKSYEQYF.

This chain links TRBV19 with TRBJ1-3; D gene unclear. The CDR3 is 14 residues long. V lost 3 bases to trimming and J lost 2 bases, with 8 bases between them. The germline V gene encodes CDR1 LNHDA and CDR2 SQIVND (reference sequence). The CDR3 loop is CASSIRQTGNTIYF. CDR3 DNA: TGTGCCAGTAGTATCCGTCAGACTGGAAACACCATATATTTT.

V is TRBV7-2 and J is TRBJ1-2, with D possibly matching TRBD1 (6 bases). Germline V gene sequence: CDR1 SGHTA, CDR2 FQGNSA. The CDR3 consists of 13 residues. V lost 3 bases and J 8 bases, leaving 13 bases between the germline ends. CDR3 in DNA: TGTGCCAGCAGCTTCGTAAGGGGGTCCGGCTACACCTTC. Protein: CASSFVRGSGYTF.

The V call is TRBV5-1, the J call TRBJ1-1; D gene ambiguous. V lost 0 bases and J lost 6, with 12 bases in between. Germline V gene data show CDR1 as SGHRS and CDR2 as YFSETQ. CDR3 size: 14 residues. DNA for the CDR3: TGCGCCAGCAGCTTGGCCGGGGAAGTGGCTGAAGCTTTCTTT. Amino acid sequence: CASSLAGEVAEAFF.

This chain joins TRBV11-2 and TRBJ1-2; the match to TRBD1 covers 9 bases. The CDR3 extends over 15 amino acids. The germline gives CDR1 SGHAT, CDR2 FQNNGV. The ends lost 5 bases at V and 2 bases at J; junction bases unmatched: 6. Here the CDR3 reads CASSITGQGNYGYTF. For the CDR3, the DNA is TGTGCCAGCAGCATCACGGGACAGGGCAACTATGGCTACACCTTC.

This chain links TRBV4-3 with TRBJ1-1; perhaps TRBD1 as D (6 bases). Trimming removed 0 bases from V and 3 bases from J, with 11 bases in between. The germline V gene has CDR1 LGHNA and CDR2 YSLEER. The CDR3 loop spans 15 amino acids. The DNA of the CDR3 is TGCGCCAGCAGCCAAGAAGCAGGGGCTGACACTGAAGCTTTCTTT. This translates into CASSQEAGADTEAFF.

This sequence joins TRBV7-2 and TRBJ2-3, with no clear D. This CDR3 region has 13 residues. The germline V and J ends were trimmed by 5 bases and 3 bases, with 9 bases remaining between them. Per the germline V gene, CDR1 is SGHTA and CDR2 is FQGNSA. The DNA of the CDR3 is TGTGCCAGCAGCCTGATACGGACAGATACGCAGTATTTT. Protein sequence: CASSLIRTDTQYF.

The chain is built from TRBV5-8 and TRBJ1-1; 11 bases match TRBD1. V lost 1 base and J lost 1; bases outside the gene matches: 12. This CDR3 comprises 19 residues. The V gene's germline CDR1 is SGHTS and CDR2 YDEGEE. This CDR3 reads CASSLRWTGGGRRNTEAFF. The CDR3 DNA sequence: TGTGCCAGCAGCTTGAGATGGACAGGGGGCGGACGGAGGAACACTGAAGCTTTCTTT.

As DNA, the CDR3 is TGTGCCAGCAGCACAATAGCGGGGGTCCTTTATCCCCAGTACTTC. This gives the protein CASSTIAGVLYPQYF. This chain joins TRBV7-8 and TRBJ2-5; 9 nucleotides line up with TRBD2. The J segment lost 9 bases and the V segment lost 5 bases, leaving 13 bases of the junction unmatched. The CDR3 spans 15 residues. CDR1 is SGHVS, CDR2 FQNEAQ, per germline.

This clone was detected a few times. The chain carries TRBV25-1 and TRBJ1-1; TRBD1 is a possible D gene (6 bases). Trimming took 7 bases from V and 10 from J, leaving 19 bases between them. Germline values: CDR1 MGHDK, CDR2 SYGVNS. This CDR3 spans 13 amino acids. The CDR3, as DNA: TGTGCCAGCATTCCGGGACAATCTGGGGGAGCTTTCTTT. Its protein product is CASIPGQSGGAFF. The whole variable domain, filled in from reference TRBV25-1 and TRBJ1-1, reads EADIYQTPRYLVIGTGKKITLECSQTMGHDKMYWYQQDPGMELHLIHYSYGVNSTEKGDLSSESTVSRIRTEHFPLTLESARPSHTSQYLCASIPGQSGGAFFGQGTRLTVV.

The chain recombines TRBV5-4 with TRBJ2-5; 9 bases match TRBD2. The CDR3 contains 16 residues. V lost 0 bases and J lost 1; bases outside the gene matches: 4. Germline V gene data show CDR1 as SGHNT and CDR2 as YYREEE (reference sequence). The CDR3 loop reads CASSLAGLAAQETQYF. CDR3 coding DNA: TGTGCCAGCAGCTTGGCGGGACTAGCCGCCCAAGAGACCCAGTACTTC.

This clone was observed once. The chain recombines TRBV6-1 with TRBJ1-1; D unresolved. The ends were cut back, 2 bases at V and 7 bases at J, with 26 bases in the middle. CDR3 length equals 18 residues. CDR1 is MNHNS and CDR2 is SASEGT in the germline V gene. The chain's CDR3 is CASSENPNYGLGGVEAFF. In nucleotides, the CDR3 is TGTGCCAGCAGTGAAAATCCGAACTACGGGTTGGGTGGTGTTGAAGCTTTCTTT.

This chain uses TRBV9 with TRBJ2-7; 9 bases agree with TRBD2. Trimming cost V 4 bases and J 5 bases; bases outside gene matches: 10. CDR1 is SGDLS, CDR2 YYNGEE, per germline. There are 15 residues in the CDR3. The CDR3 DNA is TGTGCCAGCAGCCCCCGACTAGCGGCCCTGAACGAGCAGTACTTC. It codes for CASSPRLAALNEQYF.